Listed here are 28 T cell receptor beta chains from one sample, sequenced in a study of T cells in Graves' hyperthyroidism and ophthalmopathy (dated by TCRdb to the late 2010s). The library came from multiplex PCR. Sequencing relied on an Illumina HiSeq 2000. The TCR beta CDR3 regions were amplified from RNA transcripts. For the first round of RT-PCR on the TCR CDR3, the HTBI primer set was used together with the Qiagen OneStep RT-PCR kit. TCRdb reprocessing: public reads trimmed at Q25 with fastp, clones called with MiXCR, in-frame beta chains kept. Entries are consolidated by CDR3 protein sequence, retaining the most common genes and DNA. The sample data list hundreds of thousands of distinct CDR3 sequences, and about 43% of these were observed just once. The biggest ten clones account for just over 8% of the sample. The specimen was peripheral blood or thyroid tissue (not recorded which). The source of these receptors is a woman younger than 35 with Graves' hyperthyroidism. Donor details come from another sample of the same person, matched by shared clones.

In this sample, this clonotype turned up many times. The chain uses TRBV14 and TRBJ1-1, with D perhaps TRBD1 (5 bases). The CDR3 has 11 amino acids. V lost 1 base and J 8 bases, leaving 5 bases between the germline ends. The germline gives CDR1 SGHDN, CDR2 FVKESK. The CDR3 region has the DNA TGTGCCAGCAGCCAAGGGACAGAAGCTTTCTTT. It translates to CASSQGTEAFF.

This clonotype was counted at least ten times. This chain links TRBV7-2 with TRBJ1-6, with 9 bases identical to TRBD1. Trimming took 4 bases from V and 7 from J; bases not matched to a gene: 2. Germline lookup yields CDR1 SGHTA and CDR2 FQGNSA. The CDR3 spans 14 residues. Written as DNA, the CDR3 is TGTGCCAGCAGCTGGGACAGGGACAATTCACCCCTCCACTTT. The encoded protein is CASSWDRDNSPLHF. The full variable domain, with the rest looked up from reference TRBV7-2 and TRBJ1-6, is GAGVSQSPSNKVTEKGKDVELRCDPISGHTALYWYRQSLGQGLEFLIYFQGNSAPDKSGLPSDRFSAERTGGSVSTLTIQRTQQEDSAVYLCASSWDRDNSPLHFGNGTRLTVT.

This clonotype showed up just a few times. The V gene is TRBV7-9, the J gene TRBJ2-7; D might be TRBD2 (6 bases). Germline CDR1 reads SEHNR; CDR2 reads FQNEAQ (reference sequence). Trimming took off 5 bases at V and 2 bases at J, with 16 bases between the two ends. This CDR3 has 15 residues. The CDR3 sequence is CASSAPGTSTYEQYF. The CDR3, as DNA: TGTGCCAGCAGCGCTCCCGGGACTTCGACCTACGAGCAGTACTTC.

A word on this clonotype: A read error is possible here, since a much larger clone lies one base away. DNA for the CDR3: TGTGCCAGCAGCGTTGACAGGGATGGTTCACCCATCCACTTT. This codes for CASSVDRDGSPIHF. The rearrangement uses TRBV25-1 and TRBJ1-6, with 7 nucleotides matching TRBD1. Germline assignment: CDR1 MGHDK and CDR2 SYGVNS. The CDR3 has 14 amino acids.

The table lists this clonotype with many counts. This chain uses TRBV7-2 with TRBJ2-5; D remains ambiguous. Germline CDR1 reads SGHTA; CDR2 reads FQGNSA. CDR3 length: 12 amino acids. V dropped 3 bases and J dropped 5 bases, with 7 bases sitting between them. CDR3 in amino acids: CASSFQRETQYF. The CDR3 DNA is TGTGCCAGCAGCTTTCAAAGGGAGACCCAGTACTTC.

The rearrangement joins TRBV7-3 to TRBJ1-1, with D unresolved. V gave up 9 bases and J gave up 1 base, with 15 bases separating them. Germline loops: CDR1 SGHTA, CDR2 FQGTGA. This CDR3 is 14 amino acids long. CDR3 in amino acids: CASSIELGNTEAFF. The CDR3 region has the DNA TGTGCCAGTAGTATAGAGTTGGGGAACACTGAAGCTTTCTTT.

This rearrangement joins TRBV20-1 to TRBJ2-7; D possibly matches TRBD1 or TRBD2 (5 bases each). CDR3 size: 14 residues. Germline V gene lookup returns CDR1 DFQATT and CDR2 SNEGSKA (reference sequence). V gave up 3 bases and J gave up 2 bases, with 14 bases separating them. CDR3 in DNA: TGCAGTGCTAGCTCCGGGGCGCGGACCTACGAGCAGTACTTC. Residues: CSASSGARTYEQYF.

The rearrangement links TRBV24-1 to TRBJ1-1, with 8 bases lining up with TRBD1. Trimming cost V 5 bases and J 4 bases; bases outside gene matches: 5. The CDR3 is 14 amino acids. Germline V gene data show CDR1 as KGHDR and CDR2 as SFDVKD. The CDR3 nucleotides are TGTGCCACCAGTGGTCTACAGGGGGGCACTGAAGCTTTCTTT. Translation: CATSGLQGGTEAFF.

The V gene is TRBV19, the J gene TRBJ2-7; 10 positions agree with TRBD2. The CDR3 loop spans 15 amino acids. V was pared by 3 bases and J by 3 bases, with 5 bases of the junction left unmatched. CDR1 and CDR2 (germline): LNHDA, SQIVND (reference sequence). The CDR3 loop is CASSISASGSYEQYF. CDR3 DNA: TGTGCCAGTAGTATCTCAGCTAGCGGGAGCTACGAGCAGTACTTC.

In this sample, this clonotype turned up a few times. The V call is TRBV27, the J call TRBJ1-1; D might be TRBD1 (6 bases). The germline V gene encodes CDR1 MNHEY and CDR2 SMNVEV (reference sequence). The CDR3 extends over 14 amino acids. V dropped 3 bases and J dropped 3 bases, with 11 bases sitting between them. CDR3 protein: CASSFREGDTEAFF. In DNA, the CDR3 is TGTGCCAGCAGTTTTCGGGAGGGGGACACTGAAGCTTTCTTT.

J is TRBJ1-2 and V is TRBV24-1; D call uncertain. The CDR3 is 15 residues long. CDR1 is KGHDR and CDR2 is SFDVKD in the germline V gene. V lost 7 bases and J lost 7, with 21 bases in between. For the CDR3, the DNA is TGTGCCACCAGCAGAGATCATCGGGTAGTCGCTGGCTACACCTTC. Encoded protein: CATSRDHRVVAGYTF.

A few counts support this clonotype. The chain carries TRBV24-1 and TRBJ2-7; 7 bases match TRBD2. This CDR3 comprises 14 residues. Germline V CDR1 and CDR2: KGHDR, SFDVKD. V dropped 3 bases and J dropped 7; count of bases not matched to a gene: 8. The CDR3 bases are TGTGCCACCAGTGATAGCGGGACCCCAGGGGAGCAGTACTTC. This translates into CATSDSGTPGEQYF.

V is TRBV11-3 and J is TRBJ1-1; no reliable D call. Germline lookup yields CDR1 SGHNT and CDR2 YENEEA. V was pared by 4 bases and J by 5 bases, with 8 bases between. The CDR3 is 12 residues long. The CDR3 here is CASSSYSTEAFF. The CDR3 DNA sequence: TGTGCCAGCAGCTCGTACAGTACTGAAGCTTTCTTT.

V gene TRBV7-9 combines with J gene TRBJ2-5; 8 positions match TRBD1. CDR1 SEHNR and CDR2 FQNEAQ come from the germline V gene (reference sequence). V lost 6 bases and J lost 5; bases outside the gene matches: 17. The length of the CDR3 is 17 residues. CDR3 sequence (DNA): TGTGCCAGCAGACCCCGGCGGGGCAGGGGGCGCCTGGAGACCCAGTACTTC. Protein sequence: CASRPRRGRGRLETQYF.

The sample holds one count of this clonotype. Its ends do not fully match the called genes, so a read error is possible. J is TRBJ2-6 and V is TRBV2; D could derive from TRBD1 or TRBD2 (5 bases each). Germline CDR1 is SNHLY and CDR2 is FYNNEI. The length of the CDR3 is 8 residues. As DNA, the CDR3 is TGTGCCAGCAGTCCTGGGGGTTTC. It encodes CASSPGGF.

The rearrangement links TRBV29-1 to TRBJ1-4; 7 nucleotides align to TRBD1. CDR1 and CDR2 (germline): SQVTM, ANQGSEA. The J segment lost 7 bases and the V segment lost 7 bases, leaving 12 bases of the junction unmatched. This CDR3 is 14 amino acids long. The CDR3 DNA follows: TGCAGCGCCGCGACAGGGCGGGACACTGAAAAACTGTTTTTT. Its translation is CSAATGRDTEKLFF.

This clonotype occurred a few times. The chain uses TRBV7-2 and TRBJ2-7, with unresolved D. V was trimmed by 1 base and J by 2 bases, leaving 9 bases between them. There are 14 residues in the CDR3. The germline gives CDR1 SGHTA, CDR2 FQGNSA. This CDR3 is CASSLGNFAYEQYF. The CDR3 DNA follows: TGTGCCAGCAGCTTAGGGAACTTCGCCTACGAGCAGTACTTC.

V usage is TRBV7-3 and J usage is TRBJ2-7, with 7 nucleotides matching TRBD2. The trim removed 0 bases at V and 7 bases at J, leaving 3 bases unmatched. The CDR3 extends over 13 amino acids. Germline V CDR1 and CDR2: SGHTA, FQGTGA. CDR3 amino acids: CASSLTREGEQYF. DNA of the CDR3: TGTGCCAGCAGCTTAACCAGGGAGGGAGAGCAGTACTTC. Full variable domain (rest looked up from reference TRBV7-3 and TRBJ2-7): GAGVSQTPSNKVTEKGKYVELRCDPISGHTALYWYRQSLGQGPEFLIYFQGTGAADDSGLPNDRFFAVRPEGSVSTLKIQRTERGDSAVYLCASSLTREGEQYFGPGTRLTVT.

This clonotype was seen a handful of times. The rearrangement uses TRBV7-8 and TRBJ2-6; 10 bases are shared with TRBD1. Germline CDR1 reads SGHVS; CDR2 reads FQNEAQ. Germline trimming cut 5 bases from V and 0 bases from J; bases unmatched to any gene: 4. The CDR3 runs to 17 residues. The CDR3 loop reads CASSERDRGSGANVLTF. The CDR3, as DNA: TGTGCCAGCAGCGAAAGGGACAGGGGCTCTGGGGCCAACGTCCTGACTTTC. Variable domain in full (rest from reference TRBV7-8 and TRBJ2-6): GAGVSQSPRYKVAKRGQDVALRCDPISGHVSLFWYQQALGQGPEFLTYFQNEAQLDKSGLPSDRFFAERPEGSVSTLKIQRTQQEDSAVYLCASSERDRGSGANVLTFGAGSRLTVL.

This chain joins TRBV7-2 and TRBJ1-2; possibly TRBD1 for D (6 bases). Trimming shortened V by 6 bases and J by 8 bases, and 19 bases separated the two germline ends. The CDR3 totals 14 residues. Germline lookup yields CDR1 SGHTA and CDR2 FQGNSA. The CDR3 DNA reads as TGTGCCAGCAGTGTCCGGGGGCCGTCTGTGGGCTACACCTTC. Translated: CASSVRGPSVGYTF.

This clonotype was recorded at least ten times. J is TRBJ1-2 and V is TRBV15; D not certain. CDR1 is LNHNV, CDR2 YYDKDF, per germline (reference sequence). The CDR3 consists of 16 residues. V lost 1 base to trimming and J lost 4 bases, with 16 bases between them. CDR3 residues: CATSRVRPEVAYGYTF. CDR3 bases: TGTGCCACCAGCAGAGTTAGGCCTGAAGTTGCCTATGGCTACACCTTC.

About this clonotype itself: The junction differs from germline at one of its ends, possibly a read error. J is TRBJ1-6 and V is TRBV12-3 or TRBV12-4, with D maybe TRBD1 (6 bases). This CDR3 region has 15 residues. CDR3 nucleotide sequence: TGTGCCATCAGTGTCAAGCCAGGGGTGGATTCACCCCTCCACTTT. This sequence encodes CAISVKPGVDSPLHF.

This clonotype was found many times. The rearrangement links TRBV19 to TRBJ1-5; D gene uncertain. V was clipped by 9 bases and J by 6 bases, with 15 bases between them. The CDR3 loop spans 13 amino acids. Looked up from germline, CDR1 is LNHDA and CDR2 is SQIVND (reference sequence). CDR3 loop: CASSWEGFQPQHF. CDR3 bases: TGTGCCAGCTCTTGGGAGGGCTTTCAGCCCCAGCATTTT.

Comment on this clonotype: One base away lies a much larger clone, so this may be a sequencing read error. This sequence joins TRBV7-2 and TRBJ1-4, with D maybe TRBD1 (5 bases). The CDR3 runs to 14 residues. Germline-derived CDR1 and CDR2 are SGHTA and FQGNSA. CDR3 nucleotides: TGTGCCAGCAGCTTCGGGGGAGAGAGTGAAAAACAGTTTTTT. Its translation is CASSFGGESEKQFF.

Comment on this clonotype: This may be a read error: a much more frequent sequence differs by one nucleotide. The conserved final phenylalanine or tryptophan is absent from the CDR3, which likely points to a read error. The chain joins TRBV7-9 to TRBJ1-1; D not resolved. V gave up 5 bases and J gave up 0 bases, with 10 bases separating them. In germline, CDR1 is SEHNR, CDR2 FQNEAQ (reference sequence). The CDR3 has 14 residues. CDR3 protein: CASSLDDLNTEAFL. CDR3 sequence (DNA): TGTGCCAGCAGCCTCGACGACTTGAACACTGAAGCTTTCCTT.

V and J are TRBV10-3 and TRBJ1-6, with TRBD1 matching over 8 bases. Germline V gene lookup returns CDR1 ENHRY and CDR2 SYGVKD. V lost 3 bases and J lost 7; bases outside the gene matches: 8. The CDR3 consists of 16 residues. CDR3 sequence (DNA): TGTGCCATCAGTGAATGGACAGGGCGGTCAAATTCACCCCTCCACTTT. Translating it yields CAISEWTGRSNSPLHF.

The chain has TRBV7-2 and TRBJ1-1; perhaps TRBD1 as D (6 bases). Germline-derived CDR1 and CDR2 are SGHTA and FQGNSA. The CDR3 length is 16 residues. V lost 2 bases, J lost 3 bases, and 16 bases lay in between. The CDR3 nucleotides are TGTGCCAGCAGCTTAAACTACAGGGATGGCTACACTGAAGCTTTCTTT. Translation gives CASSLNYRDGYTEAFF.

J is TRBJ1-1 and V is TRBV20-1; D is ambiguous. CDR3 length: 13 amino acids. The ends were cut back, 6 bases at V and 1 base at J, with 12 bases in the middle. In germline, CDR1 is DFQATT, CDR2 SNEGSKA (reference sequence). The CDR3 protein is CSAHGRGNTEAFF. DNA for the CDR3: TGCAGTGCCCACGGACGGGGGAACACTGAAGCTTTCTTT.